This T cell receptor (beta chain) was identified during a study of OX40 agonist ivuxolimab in advanced cancers. Sequencing used immunoSEQ multiplex PCR; TCRdb keeps in-frame clones, though not all of them. The data contain 77,000 or so clones, less than 95% of them singletons. The TCR originated in an adult with an advanced solid tumor such as melanoma, head and neck, liver or kidney cancer. Sequencing used CD4+ or CD8+ T cells sorted from blood, obtained in a trial of the OX40 agonist ivuxolimab.

The CDR3 reads CASSPGQGLGEQYF. CDR3 bases: TGTGCCAGCAGTCCTGGACAGGGCTTAGGCGAGCAGTACTTC. The V gene is TRBV27, the J gene TRBJ2-7; 8 nucleotides match TRBD1. The CDR3 has 14 amino acids. V shed 5 bases and J 6 bases; nucleotides not matched to a gene: 9. Germline lookup yields CDR1 MNHEY and CDR2 SMNVEV (reference sequence).